The TCR beta chain described here comes from a study of T cells in Graves' hyperthyroidism and ophthalmopathy. What was amplified from RNA transcripts were TCR beta CDR3 regions. HTBI primers drove first-round RT-PCR of the TCR CDR3. TCRdb used MiXCR to reprocess the multiplex PCR reads, holding one entry per CDR3 protein. This table has roughly 200,000 distinct CDR3 sequences, about a sixth appearing once. This clonotype was counted only a few times. One junction end does not reproduce the germline sequence, and a read error may be involved. CDR1 is MNHEY and CDR2 is SVGAGI in the germline V gene. CDR3 length: 14 amino acids.

The chain couples TRBV6-5 to TRBJ2-7; TRBD1 might be the D (6 bases). The sample was blood. The TCR comes from a woman aged 45-65 years with Graves' hyperthyroidism. In nucleotides, the CDR3 is TGTGCCAGCAGTAACTCAGGACAGTCCTACGAGCAGTACTTC. This gives the protein CASSNSGQSYEQYF.